This T cell receptor beta chain was recovered during a study of control samples from healthy donors and cancer patients. The sample holds one count of this clone. Other DNA sequences of this sample code for an identical CDR3. Here immunoSEQ multiplex PCR was the method, and the copy in TCRdb shows in-frame clones only, minus some. The table has 100,000 to 150,000 clones, around 86% seen once. Trimming took 2 bases from V and 1 from J, leaving 7 bases between them. CDR1 is SGDLS, CDR2 YYNGEE, per germline. This CDR3 has 13 residues. This receptor was obtained from a man between 40 and 49 years old in good health. The specimen was blood. The gene calls are TRBV9 and TRBJ2-7; D perhaps matches TRBD2 (6 bases). The CDR3 DNA reads as TGTGCCAGCAGCGTTGGGGGGTCCTACGAGCAGTACTTC. Protein: CASSVGGSYEQYF.